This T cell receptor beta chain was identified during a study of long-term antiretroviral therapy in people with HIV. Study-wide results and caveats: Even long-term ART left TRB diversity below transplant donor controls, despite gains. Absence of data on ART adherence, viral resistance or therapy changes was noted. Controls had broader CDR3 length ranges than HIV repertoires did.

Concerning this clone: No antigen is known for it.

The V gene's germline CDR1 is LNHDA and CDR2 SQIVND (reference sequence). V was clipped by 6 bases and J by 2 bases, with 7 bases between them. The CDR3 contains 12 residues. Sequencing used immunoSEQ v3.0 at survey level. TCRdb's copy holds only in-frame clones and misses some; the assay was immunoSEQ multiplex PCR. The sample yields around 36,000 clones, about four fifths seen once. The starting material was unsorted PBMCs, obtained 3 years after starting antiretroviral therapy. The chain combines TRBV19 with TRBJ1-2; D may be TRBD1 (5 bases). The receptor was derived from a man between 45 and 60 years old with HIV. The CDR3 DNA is TGTGCCAGTAGGCAGGGCAACTATGGCTACACCTTC. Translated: CASRQGNYGYTF.